This record covers a single T cell receptor (beta chain). These data are taken from a study of cytomegalovirus exposure and HLA in healthy donors. The PCR employed 60 Vbeta primers together with 13 Jbeta primers. Sequencing was performed with immunoSEQ multiplex PCR; in TCRdb, only in-frame clones are kept and a portion is missing. Its listing shows more than 100,000 clones. V lost 4 bases and J 1 base, leaving 10 bases between the germline ends. The CDR3 spans 14 residues. The germline V gene encodes CDR1 SGHVS and CDR2 FNYEAQ. The V and J genes are TRBV7-6 and TRBJ1-1; D may be TRBD1 (5 bases). The sequence derives from a man aged 35 to 55 in good health and CMV-seronegative. Input material: PBMCs. DNA for the CDR3: TGTGCCAGCAGCTCCCTAGACAGGAACACTGAAGCTTTCTTT. This codes for CASSSLDRNTEAFF.